A single sample is the source of the 16 T cell receptor beta chains below, sequenced in a study of cytomegalovirus exposure and HLA in healthy donors. PCR primers comprised 60 Vbeta and 13 Jbeta primers. TCRdb keeps only in-frame clones here, not all; method: immunoSEQ multiplex PCR. The sample yields approximately 110,000 clones, over 75% seen once. Sequencing was carried out using PBMCs. Receptors were obtained from a human donor in good health.

The chain has TRBV28 and TRBJ2-3; D is uncertain. V lost 6 bases and J 6 bases, leaving 19 bases between the germline ends. Germline V gene lookup returns CDR1 MDHEN and CDR2 SYDVKM. The CDR3 loop spans 15 amino acids. The CDR3 spells CASSAVIMLLDTQYF. In DNA form, the CDR3 reads TGTGCCAGCAGCGCCGTAATAATGTTACTTGATACGCAGTATTTT.

This clone appeared once. This sequence joins TRBV6-5 and TRBJ1-5; no definite D call. The germline V gene encodes CDR1 MNHEY and CDR2 SVGAGI. The ends were cut back, 5 bases at V and 2 bases at J, with 7 bases in the middle. The CDR3 sequence is 13 residues long. For the CDR3, the DNA is TGTGCCAGCAGTCCCGGGGGCAATCAGCCCCAGCATTTT. It codes for CASSPGGNQPQHF.

The chain is built from TRBV7-9 and TRBJ2-3; D is uncertain. Trimming took off 1 base at V and 8 bases at J, with 10 bases between the two ends. Germline V gene lookup returns CDR1 SEHNR and CDR2 FQNEAQ (reference sequence). This CDR3 is built from 13 residues. The CDR3 region is CASSLDQLGTQYF. The CDR3 DNA is TGTGCCAGCAGCTTAGACCAACTTGGTACGCAGTATTTT.

With regard to this clone: This same CDR3 is encoded by further DNA sequences in the sample. The chain links TRBV5-1 to TRBJ2-3; 8 nucleotides match TRBD2. The CDR3 sequence is 16 residues long. V trimming: 1 base; J trimming: 0 bases; junction bases outside the gene matches: 4. Per the germline V gene, CDR1 is SGHRS and CDR2 is YFSETQ. CDR3 region: CASSLSTSGSTDTQYF. CDR3 bases: TGCGCCAGCAGCTTGAGTACTAGCGGAAGCACAGATACGCAGTATTTT.

This chain joins TRBV28 and TRBJ2-2, with D perhaps matching TRBD2 (5 bases). Per the germline V gene, CDR1 is MDHEN and CDR2 is SYDVKM. The V gene lost 2 bases and the J gene lost 4 bases, with 11 bases spanning the gap. This CDR3 is 15 amino acids long. CDR3 region: CASSLGGLLTGELFF. The CDR3 DNA sequence: TGTGCCAGCAGTTTAGGCGGGCTGCTCACCGGGGAGCTGTTTTTT.

Only one count was recorded for this clone. The chain couples TRBV7-9 to TRBJ2-1, with 7 bases aligning to TRBD2. Germline V gives CDR1 SEHNR, CDR2 FQNEAQ (reference sequence). Trimming at V came to 8 bases and at J to 4 bases, leaving 11 bases not matched to a gene. The CDR3 sequence is 15 residues long. This CDR3 is CASLSRASGYNEQFF. The CDR3, as DNA: TGTGCCAGCCTATCCCGGGCTAGCGGTTACAATGAGCAGTTCTTC.

J is TRBJ1-4 and V is TRBV7-9, with TRBD1 as a possible D gene (5 bases). V lost 1 base, J lost 0 bases, and 12 bases lay in between. This CDR3 spans 17 amino acids. The V gene's germline CDR1 is SEHNR and CDR2 FQNEAQ (reference sequence). This CDR3 reads CASSLVDSSTTNEKLFF. The CDR3 nucleotides are TGTGCCAGCAGCTTAGTAGACAGTTCGACAACTAATGAAAAACTGTTTTTT.

The V gene is TRBV19, the J gene TRBJ1-1, with D perhaps TRBD1 (5 bases). The CDR3 is 12 residues long. Per the germline V gene, CDR1 is LNHDA and CDR2 is SQIVND (reference sequence). The V end lost 11 bases, the J end lost 3 bases, and 13 bases lay between the germline ends. The CDR3 bases are TGTGCCGTGAACCGGGGGTACACTGAAGCTTTCTTT. It specifies CAVNRGYTEAFF.

V is TRBV10-3 and J is TRBJ1-1, with D unclear. The germline V and J ends were trimmed by 4 bases and 5 bases, with 8 bases remaining between them. CDR3 size: 12 residues. Germline lookup yields CDR1 ENHRY and CDR2 SYGVKD. In nucleotides, the CDR3 is TGTGCCATCAGTGTTGGAGGAACTGAAGCTTTCTTT. Its protein product is CAISVGGTEAFF.

V gene TRBV6-1 combines with J gene TRBJ2-7, with 8 bases identical to TRBD2. The J segment lost 4 bases and the V segment lost 7 bases, leaving 12 bases of the junction unmatched. Germline V lookup: CDR1 MNHNS, CDR2 SASEGT. The length of the CDR3 is 15 residues. The CDR3 DNA is TGTGCCAGCACCTCAACTGGGGCTAGCGGGTACGAGCAGTACTTC. Translation gives CASTSTGASGYEQYF.

This clone was found a few times. The chain uses TRBV28 and TRBJ2-5; 9 bases fit TRBD1. The CDR3 loop spans 13 amino acids. V lost 6 bases to trimming and J lost 10 bases; unmatched junction nucleotides: 9. Per germline, CDR1 MDHEN and CDR2 SYDVKM. The CDR3 here is CASRGTGNLDQYF. CDR3 DNA sequence: TGTGCCAGCAGGGGGACAGGGAATTTGGACCAGTACTTC. The full variable domain, completed using reference TRBV28 and TRBJ2-5, is DVKVTQSSRYLVKRTGEKVFLECVQDMDHENMFWYRQDPGLGLRLIYFSYDVKMKEKGDIPEGYSVSREKKERFSLILESASTNQTSMYLCASRGTGNLDQYFGPGTRLLVL.

The V gene is TRBV4-2, the J gene TRBJ1-2; D perhaps matches TRBD1 (5 bases). Trimming cost V 0 bases and J 8 bases, with 13 bases left between them. The CDR3 totals 14 residues. CDR1 is LGHNA, CDR2 YNFKEQ, per germline. CDR3 DNA: TGTGCCAGCAGCCAAGATCGCAGGGTCAGGGGCTACACCTTC. Amino acids: CASSQDRRVRGYTF.

The rearrangement links TRBV7-9 to TRBJ2-1; the match to TRBD2 covers 13 bases. Germline CDR1 and CDR2: SEHNR and FQNEAQ (reference sequence). The V gene end was trimmed by 9 bases and the J gene end by 8 bases; junction bases not matched to a gene: 4. CDR3 size: 13 residues. The DNA for the CDR3 is TGTGCCAGAAGACTAGCGGGAGGCGATGAGCAGTTCTTC. It specifies CARRLAGGDEQFF.

The chain couples TRBV18 to TRBJ1-4, with 10 bases lining up with TRBD1. Per the germline V gene, CDR1 is KGHSH and CDR2 is LQKENI. Trimming took 5 bases from V and 6 from J; bases not matched to a gene: 12. The CDR3 is made up of 17 amino acids. CDR3 DNA: TGTGCCAGCTCATTACAAACCTCGGACAGGGGGTATGAAAAACTGTTTTTT. Amino acid sequence: CASSLQTSDRGYEKLFF.

This chain joins TRBV18 and TRBJ1-5, with TRBD1 identical over 8 bases. The V segment lost 1 base and the J segment 4 bases; nucleotides outside the gene matches: 6. This CDR3 region has 16 residues. Germline lookup yields CDR1 KGHSH and CDR2 LQKENI. CDR3 loop: CASSPRFTGGNQPQHF. DNA for the CDR3: TGTGCCAGCTCACCACGTTTCACAGGGGGGAATCAGCCCCAGCATTTT.

The table lists this clone with a count of one. CDR3 in amino acids: CASSTADRIYGYTF. The CDR3 nucleotides are TGTGCCAGTAGTACCGCGGACAGGATTTATGGCTACACCTTC. The chain carries TRBV19 and TRBJ1-2; the match to TRBD1 covers 7 bases. This CDR3 spans 14 amino acids. J was trimmed by 5 bases and V by 4 bases; bases with no gene match: 7. Germline CDR1 reads LNHDA; CDR2 reads SQIVND (reference sequence).